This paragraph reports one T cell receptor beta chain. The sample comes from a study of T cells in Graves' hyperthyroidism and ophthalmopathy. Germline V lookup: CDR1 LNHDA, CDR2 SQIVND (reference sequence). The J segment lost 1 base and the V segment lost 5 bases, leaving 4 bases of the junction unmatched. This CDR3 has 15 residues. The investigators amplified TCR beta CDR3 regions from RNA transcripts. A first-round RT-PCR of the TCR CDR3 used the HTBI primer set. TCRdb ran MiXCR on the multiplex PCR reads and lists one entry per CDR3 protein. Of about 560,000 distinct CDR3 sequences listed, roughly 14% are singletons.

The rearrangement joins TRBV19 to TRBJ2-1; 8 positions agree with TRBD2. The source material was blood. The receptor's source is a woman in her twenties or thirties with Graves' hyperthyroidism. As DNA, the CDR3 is TGTGCCAGTAGTGGTCAGCGGGAGTCCTACAATGAGCAGTTCTTC. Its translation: CASSGQRESYNEQFF. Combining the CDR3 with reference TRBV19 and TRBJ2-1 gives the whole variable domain DGGITQSPKYLFRKEGQNVTLSCEQNLNHDAMYWYRQDPGQGLRLIYYSQIVNDFQKGDIAEGYSVSREKKESFPLTVTSAQKNPTAFYLCASSGQRESYNEQFFGPGTRLTVL.